This TCR beta chain was profiled in a study of regulatory T cells in long-lasting Graves disease. The CDR3 has 14 residues. CDR1 is MNHEY and CDR2 is SMNVEV in the germline V gene (reference sequence). Trimming removed 2 bases at V and 5 bases at J, with 12 bases between. The time point denotes: newly diagnosed GD, antithyroid drugs for less than 3 months. RNA from PBMCs was the source of the TCR library. American Thyroid Association guidelines served as the basis for diagnosing Graves' disease. This clonotype was observed a handful of times. Arm-PCR of CDR3 regions and iRepertoire HTBI primers were used to build TCR beta libraries. TCRdb reprocessed the multiplex PCR reads via MiXCR and lists one record per CDR3 protein. The sample contains 410,000 or so distinct CDR3 sequences, about 15% of which appear only once. A further study also used this sample, focusing on T cells in Graves' hyperthyroidism and ophthalmopathy. That study adds: A 13 V-J model separated ophthalmopathy from stable hyperthyroidism.

The sample was peripheral blood mononuclear cells (PBMCs), taken at new diagnosis, from a patient treated with antithyroid drugs. This chain uses TRBV27 with TRBJ1-1; D unclear. This sequence was found in a woman in her 30s with Graves disease. The chain's CDR3 is CASSLRRGRTEAFF. CDR3 nucleotide sequence: TGTGCCAGCAGTTTACGCCGGGGAAGGACTGAAGCTTTCTTT.